This T cell receptor beta chain was observed in a study of T cell repertoires in cytomegalovirus infection. Study-level background: Public TCR beta signatures marked donors with CMV infection and the matching HLA. Study-level findings and limits: Public TCR beta family frequency separated CMV-and-HLA carriers, including in an independent cohort. HLA-C-restricted, CMV-specific TCR beta clonotypes were dominant ex vivo.

Trimming stripped 1 base from V and 10 bases from J, with 10 bases between. The CDR3 length is 13 residues. The germline gives CDR1 MNHNS, CDR2 SASEGT. TCRdb reanalysed the reads using MiXCR and keeps one entry per CDR3 protein. Of roughly 760,000 distinct CDR3 sequences detected, less than 40% appear once; the ten largest clones hold under 3.5%. About this clonotype: The antigen is undetermined.

The specimen sequenced was PBMCs. The TCR sequence derives from a human donor in good health (CMV status not recorded). Some clones in this sample may be carry-over from other donors' samples. The chain uses TRBV6-1 and TRBJ1-4, with D possibly being TRBD1 (6 bases). CDR3 amino acids: CASSEVQGLKLFF. The CDR3 bases are TGTGCCAGCAGTGAAGTTCAGGGGCTAAAACTGTTTTTT.